Below are 14 T cell receptor beta chains sequenced from a single sample in a study of blood T cell repertoires in COVID-19. The data were produced by immunoSEQ multiplex PCR, yet TCRdb's version contains in-frame clones alone and is incomplete. The table has hundreds of thousands of clones, 90% to 95% seen once; the top ten hold less than 3.5%. Material for sequencing was peripheral blood. Receptors originate from a woman between 18 and 30 years old who had recovered from COVID-19.

The V call is TRBV4-3, the J call TRBJ2-5, with 9 bases matching TRBD1. This CDR3 region has 16 residues. The germline V gene has CDR1 LGHNA and CDR2 YSLEER. V lost 4 bases and J lost 3; bases outside the gene matches: 9. The CDR3 spells CASSRSPGQGKETQYF. In DNA form, the CDR3 reads TGCGCCAGCAGCCGCTCACCGGGACAGGGAAAAGAGACCCAGTACTTC.

The chain links TRBV30 to TRBJ2-6; no definite D call. The V and J ends lost 2 bases and 1 base respectively, with 12 bases between them. This CDR3 spans 16 amino acids. Germline CDR1 and CDR2: GTSNPN and SVGIG (reference sequence). The CDR3 DNA follows: TGTGCCTGGAGTTCAGATTCCGCATCTGGGGCCAACGTCCTGACTTTC. Amino acids: CAWSSDSASGANVLTF.

The chain employs TRBV19 and TRBJ1-5; 7 bases line up with TRBD1. V was clipped by 11 bases and J by 4 bases; unmatched bases: 5. The CDR3 spans 12 residues. Germline V gene data show CDR1 as LNHDA and CDR2 as SQIVND (reference sequence). CDR3 amino acids: CAGGQKNQPQHF. The CDR3 DNA reads TGTGCCGGGGGACAGAAGAATCAGCCCCAGCATTTT.

The V gene is TRBV4-3, the J gene TRBJ2-3, with TRBD2 identical over 9 bases. Germline V lookup: CDR1 LGHNA, CDR2 YSLEER. The CDR3 covers 17 residues. Unmatched junction bases numbered 6, after V lost 1 base and J lost 1 base. The CDR3 DNA reads as TGCGCCAGCAGCCAAGCCAGCGGGAGGCGGGGCACAGATACGCAGTATTTT. Residues: CASSQASGRRGTDTQYF.

This chain links TRBV9 with TRBJ1-2; 7 bases align to TRBD1. There are 16 residues in the CDR3. With 4 bases clipped from V and 2 bases from J, the junction kept 11 bases outside the gene matches. Germline V CDR1 and CDR2: SGDLS, YYNGEE. CDR3 nucleotides: TGTGCCAGCAGCACGCACGATCGACAGGGAAACTATGGCTACACCTTC. Amino acids: CASSTHDRQGNYGYTF.

The chain combines TRBV30 with TRBJ2-3, with D possibly being TRBD2 (5 bases). Per germline, CDR1 GTSNPN and CDR2 SVGIG (reference sequence). Between the trimmed V and J ends, which lost 7 bases and 0 bases, there was a span of 8 bases. The CDR3 contains 12 residues. CDR3 bases: TGTGCCTTAGCGCCTAGCACAGATACGCAGTATTTT. Protein sequence: CALAPSTDTQYF.

The genes are TRBV5-1 and TRBJ2-3; TRBD1 agrees at 9 bases. The junction had 15 bases not matched to a gene; V was cut back by 3 bases and J by 4 bases. Germline CDR1 and CDR2: SGHRS and YFSETQ. CDR3 length equals 18 residues. CDR3 loop: CASSYTGGPNRRPDTQYF. The CDR3 region has the DNA TGCGCCAGCAGCTATACAGGGGGCCCTAATCGGAGACCAGATACGCAGTATTTT.

The gene calls are TRBV5-4 and TRBJ1-1; 9 bases fit TRBD1. V dropped 6 bases and J dropped 0; count of bases not matched to a gene: 9. Germline V gives CDR1 SGHNT, CDR2 YYREEE (reference sequence). The CDR3 consists of 16 residues. CDR3 loop: CASILPGQGMNTEAFF. The DNA for the CDR3 is TGTGCCAGCATCCTCCCGGGACAGGGTATGAACACTGAAGCTTTCTTT.

This clone was seen only a few times. V usage is TRBV21-1 and J usage is TRBJ2-7; the table's TRBD2 call for D was not verified on the DNA. TRBV21-1 has pseudogene status. The CDR3 extends over 16 amino acids. CDR3 in DNA: TGTGCCAGCCCAGGAGGCTCACGGAGCGGTTACTACGAGCAGTACGTC. Its translation: CASPGGSRSGYYEQYV.

This clone appeared once. The CDR3 DNA reads TGTGCCAGCAGTTACTCAAGACATCGCAATCAGCCCCAGCATTTT. Its translation is CASSYSRHRNQPQHF. The chain combines TRBV6-2 or TRBV6-3 with TRBJ1-5, with D hard to call. The V gene lost 0 bases and the J gene lost 2 bases, with 8 bases spanning the gap. In germline, CDR1 is MNHEY, CDR2 SVGEGT. The CDR3 sequence is 15 residues long.

The V gene is TRBV19, the J gene TRBJ2-1; 10 nucleotides line up with TRBD2. Germline V gives CDR1 LNHDA, CDR2 SQIVND (reference sequence). V lost 5 bases, J lost 6 bases, and 7 bases stayed unmatched. This CDR3 contains 15 residues. The DNA of the CDR3 is TGTGCCAGTAGTCAAGGACTAGCGGTGGGCAATGAGCAGTTCTTC. It codes for CASSQGLAVGNEQFF.

V is TRBV24-1 and J is TRBJ2-3, with 7 bases lining up with TRBD2. The CDR3 loop spans 16 amino acids. The germline V gene has CDR1 KGHDR and CDR2 SFDVKD. V gave up 2 bases and J gave up 2 bases; unmatched junction bases: 6. CDR3 bases: TGTGCCACCAGTGATTCTCCTAGCGGATACACAGATACGCAGTATTTT. Encoded protein: CATSDSPSGYTDTQYF.

V is TRBV20-1 and J is TRBJ2-5, with TRBD1 as a possible D gene (5 bases). Germline lookup yields CDR1 DFQATT and CDR2 SNEGSKA (reference sequence). This CDR3 region has 13 residues. The V gene lost 3 bases and the J gene lost 2 bases, with 10 bases spanning the gap. CDR3 nucleotide sequence: TGCAGTGCTAGTGAACCAGGGCAAGAGACCCAGTACTTC. Translating gives CSASEPGQETQYF.

CDR3 region: CASSPRTVYGYTF. As DNA, the CDR3 is TGTGCCAGTAGTCCCAGGACTGTATATGGCTACACCTTC. The V gene is TRBV19, the J gene TRBJ1-2; D unclear. From germline, CDR1 is LNHDA and CDR2 SQIVND (reference sequence). The CDR3 consists of 13 residues. V dropped 5 bases and J dropped 5 bases, with 12 bases sitting between them.